The 25 T cell receptor beta chains listed next were all sequenced from one sample in a study of T cells expressing NK-cell markers. TCRdb reanalyzed the 5' RACE reads and collapses them to one entry per CDR3 protein, without DNA. The sample totals 550,000 or so distinct CDR3 sequences. What was sequenced was blood T cells: a sorted CD56 or NKG2C T cell subset, CD4+ or CD8+ T cells, or bulk PBMC T cells (not recorded which). The receptors originated from a man aged 18-30 years in good health.

V and J are TRBV29-1 and TRBJ2-1; TCRdb designates TRBD1, a call that cannot be tested without DNA. The CDR3 is 14 amino acids. Germline assignment: CDR1 SQVTM and CDR2 ANQGSEA. This CDR3 reads CSVTSSGFSNEQFF.

The chain has TRBV5-6 and TRBJ2-5; TCRdb designates TRBD1, a call that cannot be tested without DNA. Germline CDR1 and CDR2: SGHDT and YYEEEE. The CDR3 has 16 residues. This CDR3 reads CASSPDRGSRRETQYF.

CDR3 in amino acids: CSARPVGQASNEQFF. V is TRBV20-1 and J is TRBJ2-1; as DNA is missing, the TRBD1 call by TCRdb cannot be tested. Looked up from germline, CDR1 is DFQATT and CDR2 is SNEGSKA (reference sequence). The CDR3 runs to 15 residues.

The chain uses TRBV20-1 and TRBJ1-5. The CDR3 is made up of 16 amino acids. The germline V gene encodes CDR1 DFQATT and CDR2 SNEGSKA (reference sequence). CDR3 in amino acids: CSASPLPGGPNQPQHF.

The V and J genes are TRBV6-2 or TRBV6-3 and TRBJ2-3; TCRdb names TRBD2, which stays unverified in the absence of DNA. This CDR3 comprises 17 residues. CDR1 MNHEY and CDR2 SVGEGT come from the germline V gene. CDR3 residues: CASSSGWVARGADTQYF.

This sequence joins TRBV5-1 and TRBJ2-7. Germline CDR1 is SGHRS and CDR2 is YFSETQ. The CDR3 contains 14 residues. The CDR3: CASSLERSTYEQYF. The entire variable domain, with the rest obtained from reference TRBV5-1 and TRBJ2-7, is as follows: KAGVTQTPRYLIKTRGQQVTLSCSPISGHRSVSWYQQTPGQGLQFLFEYFSETQRNKGNFPGRFSGRQFSNSRSEMNVSTLELGDSALYLCASSLERSTYEQYFGPGTRLTVT.

J is TRBJ1-1 and V is TRBV5-1; TCRdb returns TRBD1, unconfirmable since there is no DNA. The germline CDR1 and CDR2 sequences are SGHRS and YFSETQ. The CDR3 extends over 17 amino acids. CDR3 in amino acids: CASSTHRPGGEATEAFF.

The chain recombines TRBV9 with TRBJ2-1. The CDR3 totals 11 residues. Per the germline V gene, CDR1 is SGDLS and CDR2 is YYNGEE. CDR3 sequence reads: CASSWAGEQFF.

The chain employs TRBV5-1 and TRBJ1-6. CDR1 and CDR2 (germline): SGHRS, YFSETQ. CDR3 length equals 15 residues. Here the CDR3 reads CASSLETAPNSPLHF. The whole variable domain, filled in from reference TRBV5-1 and TRBJ1-6, reads KAGVTQTPRYLIKTRGQQVTLSCSPISGHRSVSWYQQTPGQGLQFLFEYFSETQRNKGNFPGRFSGRQFSNSRSEMNVSTLELGDSALYLCASSLETAPNSPLHFGNGTRLTVT.

The chain uses TRBV25-1 and TRBJ2-1; TCRdb outputs TRBD2, but without DNA this stays unchecked. The germline V gene has CDR1 MGHDK and CDR2 SYGVNS. There are 12 residues in the CDR3. This CDR3 is CASTGTSYEQFF.

The chain uses TRBV3-1 and TRBJ2-7; without DNA, the TCRdb call of TRBD2 cannot be checked. CDR3 length: 14 residues. CDR1 is LGHDT and CDR2 is YNNKEL in the germline V gene (reference sequence). This chain's CDR3 is CASSQVAGPTEQYF.

The genes are TRBV20-1 and TRBJ1-4; TCRdb names TRBD1, which stays unverified in the absence of DNA. The CDR3 contains 17 residues. Germline loops: CDR1 DFQATT, CDR2 SNEGSKA (reference sequence). The CDR3 is CSALNRGQTSSNEKLFF.

The chain uses TRBV19 and TRBJ2-2; lacking DNA, the TRBD1 call made by TCRdb goes unchecked. Germline V gene sequence: CDR1 LNHDA, CDR2 SQIVND (reference sequence). The CDR3 runs to 16 residues. CDR3: CASRSGTGGSNGELFF. Full variable domain (outside the CDR3, taken from reference TRBV19 and TRBJ2-2): DGGITQSPKYLFRKEGQNVTLSCEQNLNHDAMYWYRQDPGQGLRLIYYSQIVNDFQKGDIAEGYSVSREKKESFPLTVTSAQKNPTAFYLCASRSGTGGSNGELFFGEGSRLTVL.

The chain couples TRBV28 to TRBJ2-3; TCRdb proposes TRBD1, but this gene call is untestable without DNA. This CDR3 has 13 residues. Germline V gene sequence: CDR1 MDHEN, CDR2 SYDVKM. The CDR3 loop reads CASRRQGRDTQYF.

V and J are TRBV3-1 and TRBJ2-7; no DNA is available, so the TRBD2 call from TCRdb remains unchecked. From germline, CDR1 is LGHDT and CDR2 YNNKEL (reference sequence). CDR3 length equals 14 residues. The CDR3 is CASSQTSGPFEQYF.

This chain joins TRBV28 and TRBJ2-1; there is no DNA to check the TCRdb D call of TRBD2. Germline-derived CDR1 and CDR2 are MDHEN and SYDVKM. The CDR3 has 15 residues. This CDR3 is CASSLEGLAIHEQFF.

The V call is TRBV3-1, the J call TRBJ1-3. This CDR3 is 14 amino acids long. CDR1 and CDR2 (germline): LGHDT, YNNKEL (reference sequence). The CDR3 is CASSPTGRGNTIYF.

This sequence joins TRBV24-1 and TRBJ1-5; TCRdb calls TRBD1, which cannot be checked without DNA. This CDR3 region has 13 residues. Germline-derived CDR1 and CDR2 are KGHDR and SFDVKD. The CDR3 spells CATSDVWGGPQHF.

The V and J genes are TRBV6-6 and TRBJ2-7. Germline CDR1 and CDR2: MNHNY and SVGAGI (reference sequence). The CDR3 runs 13 residues. The CDR3 is CASGNGPDYEQYF.

This chain joins TRBV15 and TRBJ2-3; with no DNA, the TCRdb D assignment of TRBD2 cannot be verified. The CDR3 is made up of 16 amino acids. Germline CDR1 reads LNHNV; CDR2 reads YYDKDF (reference sequence). The CDR3: CATSGKLAGGGDTQYF.

The chain has TRBV19 and TRBJ2-5. This CDR3 region has 15 residues. The germline CDR1 and CDR2 sequences are LNHDA and SQIVND (reference sequence). The CDR3 region is CASSTVKKTQETQYF.

J is TRBJ2-2 and V is TRBV4-1; TCRdb selects TRBD1, and the lack of DNA leaves this call unchecked. Germline CDR1 reads MGHRA; CDR2 reads YSYEKL. The CDR3 length is 19 residues. The CDR3 sequence: CASSQAPLPGILDTGELFF.

The V call is TRBV5-1, the J call TRBJ2-2; TCRdb returns TRBD1, unconfirmable since there is no DNA. Per the germline V gene, CDR1 is SGHRS and CDR2 is YFSETQ. The CDR3 spans 16 residues. The CDR3 is CASSPGDVRNTGELFF.

This chain links TRBV7-6 with TRBJ2-3; TCRdb's assignment of TRBD2 cannot be checked, as there is no DNA. The CDR3 has 17 residues. Germline CDR1 and CDR2: SGHVS and FNYEAQ. CDR3 amino acids: CASSLARDFSLRGTQYF.

J is TRBJ1-2 and V is TRBV12-3 or TRBV12-4; lacking DNA, the TRBD1 call made by TCRdb goes unchecked. This CDR3 has 15 amino acids. The CDR3 region is CASRSTGVRNYGYTF.